Given below is one TCR beta chain in context. The antigen is unknown. This record belongs to a study of monozygotic twins with inflammatory bowel disease. TCRdb re-called the 5' RACE reads and gives one entry per CDR3 protein, without DNA. Its listing shows about 330,000 distinct CDR3 sequences. Study-level results: IBD patients showed reduced TCRbeta diversity (inverse Simpson) versus healthy co-twins. What may have added variability to patient repertoires is that immunosuppressive treatments differed. Fewer clonotypes were shared with others by IBD patients than by healthy twins, especially with disease activity. Findings did not support one strong IBD-associated signal or clonotype.

This receptor was taken from a human donor with ulcerative colitis or Crohn's disease, or a healthy co-twin of an affected twin (not recorded which). Specimen: blood.

The CDR3 is CASGTSANYNEQFF. The chain recombines TRBV28 with TRBJ2-1; TCRdb selects TRBD2, and the lack of DNA leaves this call unchecked. The CDR3 spans 14 residues. The germline V gene encodes CDR1 MDHEN and CDR2 SYDVKM.